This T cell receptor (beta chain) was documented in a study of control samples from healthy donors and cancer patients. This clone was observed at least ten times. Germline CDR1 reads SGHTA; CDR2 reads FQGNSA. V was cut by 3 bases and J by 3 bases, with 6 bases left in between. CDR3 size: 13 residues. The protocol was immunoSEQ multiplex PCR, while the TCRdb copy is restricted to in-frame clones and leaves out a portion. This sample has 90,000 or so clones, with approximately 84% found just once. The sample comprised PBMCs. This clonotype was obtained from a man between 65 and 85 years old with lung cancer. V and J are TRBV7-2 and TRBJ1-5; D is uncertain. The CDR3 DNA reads TGTGCCAGCAGCTTTTCGAACAATCAGCCCCAGCATTTT. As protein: CASSFSNNQPQHF.